A selection of T cell receptor beta chains follows, all from one sample in a study of T-cell reconstitution after alpha-beta-depleted transplantation in children. Each CDR3 protein is one row after TCRdb ran MiXCR on the PCR reads. The sample has a few hundred thousand distinct CDR3 sequences, approximately 10% seen once. The sample in question was PBMCs from the stem cell graft donor, obtained from the stem cell graft. The source of these receptors is a human donor who donated a stem cell graft to a child with acute myeloid leukemia. The conserved cysteine and the conserved F or W are not part of the CDR3 here. D genes are given only for firm matches.

J gene: TRBJ2-5; D gene: -; V gene: TRBV20-1; CDR3 length: 13; CDR3 protein: SARDLDSAKETQY
J gene: TRBJ2-3; D gene: -; V gene: TRBV12-3/TRBV12-4; CDR3 length: 11; CDR3 protein: ASRSPGVDTQY
J gene: TRBJ2-1; D gene: TRBD1; V gene: TRBV14; CDR3 length: 13; CDR3 protein: ASSSPGTVYNEQF
J gene: TRBJ1-1; D gene: -; V gene: TRBV7-9; CDR3 length: 10; CDR3 protein: ASARGQTEAF
J gene: TRBJ2-5; D gene: -; V gene: TRBV6-6; CDR3 length: 10; CDR3 protein: ASTGQQETQY
J gene: TRBJ2-2; D gene: -; V gene: TRBV9; CDR3 length: 12; CDR3 protein: ASSVEGFTGELF
J gene: TRBJ2-3; D gene: TRBD1; V gene: TRBV10-3; CDR3 length: 12; CDR3 protein: AIRSGGSTDTQY
J gene: TRBJ1-5; D gene: -; V gene: TRBV20-1; CDR3 length: 13; CDR3 protein: SAREMRDGNQPQH
J gene: TRBJ2-5; D gene: TRBD2; V gene: TRBV10-3; CDR3 length: 14; CDR3 protein: AISESIAGDQETQY
J gene: TRBJ2-1; D gene: -; V gene: TRBV7-2; CDR3 length: 12; CDR3 protein: ASSSQGGFDEQF
J gene: TRBJ2-3; D gene: -; V gene: TRBV5-1; CDR3 length: 14; CDR3 protein: ASDRSGGRSTDTQY
J gene: TRBJ2-3; D gene: TRBD1; V gene: TRBV10-3; CDR3 length: 16; CDR3 protein: AISESIQDRLNTDTQY
J gene: TRBJ2-1; D gene: TRBD1; V gene: TRBV5-1; CDR3 length: 11; CDR3 protein: ASSEQGWNEQF
J gene: TRBJ2-1; D gene: -; V gene: TRBV5-1; CDR3 length: 11; CDR3 protein: ASSEPQGDEQF
J gene: TRBJ2-7; D gene: TRBD2; V gene: TRBV20-1; CDR3 length: 12; CDR3 protein: SASPGLAMYEQY
J gene: TRBJ2-7; D gene: TRBD2; V gene: TRBV15; CDR3 length: 20; CDR3 protein: ATSREPPGRLGLAGDSYEQY
J gene: TRBJ2-2; D gene: TRBD2; V gene: TRBV10-2; CDR3 length: 13; CDR3 protein: ASRETSVRTGELF
J gene: TRBJ2-3; D gene: -; V gene: TRBV30; CDR3 length: 13; CDR3 protein: AWSFGGGSTDTQY
J gene: TRBJ2-3; D gene: TRBD2; V gene: TRBV6-4; CDR3 length: 12; CDR3 protein: ASKTSGATDTQY
J gene: TRBJ1-2; D gene: -; V gene: TRBV3-1; CDR3 length: 12; CDR3 protein: ASSQPGHSYGYT
J gene: TRBJ2-6; D gene: TRBD2; V gene: TRBV14; CDR3 length: 16; CDR3 protein: ASSQLGREGSGANVLT
J gene: TRBJ2-1; D gene: TRBD2; V gene: TRBV2; CDR3 length: 15; CDR3 protein: ASRKGLAGETYNEQF
J gene: TRBJ2-5; D gene: TRBD1; V gene: TRBV6-5; CDR3 length: 15; CDR3 protein: ASTSSGQLNNQETQY
J gene: TRBJ2-1; D gene: TRBD1; V gene: TRBV5-1; CDR3 length: 15; CDR3 protein: ASSLVWRDRLNNEQF
J gene: TRBJ2-1; D gene: TRBD2; V gene: TRBV20-1; CDR3 length: 12; CDR3 protein: SASKRGADNEQF
J gene: TRBJ2-1; D gene: -; V gene: TRBV6-5; CDR3 length: 13; CDR3 protein: ASSYSLVSYNEQF
J gene: TRBJ2-3; D gene: TRBD2; V gene: TRBV9; CDR3 length: 13; CDR3 protein: ASSVVSGAADTQY
J gene: TRBJ2-3; D gene: -; V gene: TRBV12-3/TRBV12-4; CDR3 length: 12; CDR3 protein: ASKGVARTDTQY
J gene: TRBJ2-5; D gene: -; V gene: TRBV5-1; CDR3 length: 12; CDR3 protein: ASSDSPDQETQY
J gene: TRBJ2-2; D gene: -; V gene: TRBV7-9; CDR3 length: 8; CDR3 protein: APRGGELF
J gene: TRBJ2-1; D gene: -; V gene: TRBV12-3/TRBV12-4; CDR3 length: 11; CDR3 protein: ASSNARAGEQF
J gene: TRBJ1-1; D gene: -; V gene: TRBV11-2; CDR3 length: 11; CDR3 protein: ASSPSGNTEAF
J gene: TRBJ2-3; D gene: TRBD2; V gene: TRBV7-6; CDR3 length: 12; CDR3 protein: ASSTWGGADTQY
J gene: TRBJ2-5; D gene: -; V gene: TRBV27; CDR3 length: 17; CDR3 protein: ASSLSSAGGSTFPETQY
J gene: TRBJ2-7; D gene: -; V gene: TRBV6-5; CDR3 length: 13; CDR3 protein: ASSYSNNNPYEQY
J gene: TRBJ2-7; D gene: TRBD1; V gene: TRBV20-1; CDR3 length: 13; CDR3 protein: SASPTGGFLSVQY
J gene: TRBJ1-1; D gene: -; V gene: TRBV11-2; CDR3 length: 12; CDR3 protein: ASSLGPLGTEAF
J gene: TRBJ1-6; D gene: TRBD1; V gene: TRBV7-9; CDR3 length: 14; CDR3 protein: ASSRRQGPEESPLH